Many counts were recorded for the clone carrying this T cell receptor (beta chain). Its target is unknown. The data were taken from a study of T cell repertoires in cytomegalovirus infection. Overall study: Matching HLA type and CMV infection were both indicated by public TCR beta signatures.

The study, taken as a whole, reports: The ex vivo response showed dominance by HLA-C-restricted CMV-specific TCR beta clonotypes.

TCRdb analysed the reads with MiXCR anew, one entry per CDR3 protein. Of around 350,000 distinct CDR3 sequences listed, 15% to 20% are singletons. Sequencing was carried out using PBMCs. The receptor was isolated from a human donor in good health (CMV status not recorded). Some clones in this sample may be carry-over from other donors' samples.

CDR3 sequence (DNA): TGTGCCAGCAGCTTAAGACAGAGAAGCTCCTACAATGAGCAGTTCTTC. This codes for CASSLRQRSSYNEQFF. This chain links TRBV7-9 with TRBJ2-1; a possible D gene is TRBD1 (5 bases). This CDR3 is built from 16 residues. Germline V gene data show CDR1 as SEHNR and CDR2 as FQNEAQ (reference sequence). V lost 2 bases to trimming and J lost 0 bases, with 11 bases between them.